The TCR beta chain described here comes from a study of T-cell memory formation after mild COVID-19. At the level of the study: TCR clusters were mostly donor specific.

On this clonotype itself: Its target is not known.

Study-level points and caveats: The CD4+ clones that contracted clustered mainly within CM and EM, and the CD8+ clones concentrated in EMRA.

TCR alpha and TCR beta cDNA libraries carrying sample barcodes and UMIs were produced by 5'RACE using constant-segment primers. MiXCR, applied by TCRdb to the 5' RACE reads, yields one record per CDR3 protein. The table includes about 360,000 distinct CDR3 sequences, approximately 15% detected once. With 2 bases clipped from V and 4 bases from J, the junction kept 5 bases outside the gene matches. Germline loops: CDR1 MNHEY, CDR2 SMNVEV (reference sequence). The CDR3 is made up of 15 amino acids. This sequence originates from a man in his late teens or twenties who had mild COVID-19 (a few samples of this study predate the infection). Cell type and time point are not known. The J gene is TRBJ1-5, the V gene TRBV27, with 7 nucleotides matching TRBD1. The sequencing input was PBMCs or a T cell subset sorted from them (not recorded which). CDR3 sequence: CASSLGDRPNQPQHF. DNA for the CDR3: TGTGCCAGCAGTTTAGGGGACAGACCAAATCAGCCCCAGCATTTT.